Each of the 28 T cell receptor beta chains below was sequenced from the same sample in a study of Ad26.COV2.S vaccination and SARS-CoV-2 variants (TCRdb year 2021). What this sample's treatment or condition label stands for: roughly 18 received Ad26.COV2.S at low or high dose, single or two shots; roughly five received placebo; per-sample allocation not given. Repertoires of vaccine and placebo recipients were sequenced from samples collected on day 63 after the first injection. Libraries were made using the immunoSEQ multiplex PCR assay. The table was pulled from immuneACCESS by TCRdb, which kept in-frame rearrangements only. Such tables lose some clones; where checked, under half of the loss comes from unresolved V genes, and the rest has no known cause. In all, the sample holds about 400,000 clones, and approximately 88% of those were seen once. Of the sample, roughly 4% falls within the top ten clones.

The sample consisted of peripheral blood, taken in a trial of Ad26.COV2.S vaccine versus placebo. The receptors were gathered from a person aged 18-65 years who received the Ad26.COV2.S COVID-19 vaccine or a placebo.

This clone was counted a single time. The chain links TRBV10-3 to TRBJ1-4; a possible D gene is TRBD1 (5 bases). The CDR3 is 14 residues long. V dropped 7 bases and J dropped 4 bases, with 13 bases sitting between them. Germline assignment: CDR1 ENHRY and CDR2 SYGVKD. The CDR3, as DNA: TGTGCCATCAAGTCCGGACATAGTAATGAAAAACTGTTTTTT. Translating it yields CAIKSGHSNEKLFF.

The CDR3 bases are TGTGCCACCAGCAGAGTACCGCGTACAGGGGCTAGGCAGCCCCAGCATTTT. This codes for CATSRVPRTGARQPQHF. The V and J genes are TRBV15 and TRBJ1-5, with 7 bases lining up with TRBD1. This CDR3 has 17 amino acids. In germline, CDR1 is LNHNV, CDR2 YYDKDF (reference sequence). J gave up 7 bases and V 1 base, and 13 bases lay outside the gene matches.

This clone came up many times. CDR3 nucleotides: TGTGCCAGCAGCGAACAGGGGGCCGCGATCTATGGCTACACCTTC. Amino acid sequence: CASSEQGAAIYGYTF. This sequence joins TRBV7-9 and TRBJ1-2, with 9 bases identical to TRBD1. The CDR3 contains 15 residues. Per the germline V gene, CDR1 is SEHNR and CDR2 is FQNEAQ (reference sequence). Germline trimming cut 5 bases from V and 4 bases from J; bases unmatched to any gene: 8.

The chain joins TRBV5-1 to TRBJ2-1; TRBD2 agrees at 9 bases. The germline V gene encodes CDR1 SGHRS and CDR2 YFSETQ. Germline trimming cut 0 bases from V and 2 bases from J; bases unmatched to any gene: 3. This CDR3 spans 16 amino acids. In DNA form, the CDR3 reads TGCGCCAGCAGCTTGGTAGTAGCGGGGGCCTACAATGAGCAGTTCTTC. Its translation: CASSLVVAGAYNEQFF. Complete variable domain (other parts from reference TRBV5-1 and TRBJ2-1): KAGVTQTPRYLIKTRGQQVTLSCSPISGHRSVSWYQQTPGQGLQFLFEYFSETQRNKGNFPGRFSGRQFSNSRSEMNVSTLELGDSALYLCASSLVVAGAYNEQFFGPGTRLTVL.

The chain has TRBV7-2 and TRBJ2-1; weak D call: TRBD1 (5 bases). Trimming removed 4 bases at V and 0 bases at J, with 13 bases between. Germline V lookup: CDR1 SGHTA, CDR2 FQGNSA. This CDR3 has 16 residues. CDR3 protein: CASSSNGASSYNEQFF. CDR3 DNA sequence: TGTGCCAGCAGCTCCAATGGGGCTAGCTCCTACAATGAGCAGTTCTTC.

This clone was counted once. The chain joins TRBV5-1 to TRBJ2-5, with a tentative D call TRBD1 (5 bases). V lost 0 bases to trimming and J lost 1 base, with 16 bases between them. Germline lookup yields CDR1 SGHRS and CDR2 YFSETQ. CDR3 length: 17 residues. Written as DNA, the CDR3 is TGCGCCAGCAGCTTGGGGCTAAGGGGAACTTTCCAAGAGACCCAGTACTTC. It codes for CASSLGLRGTFQETQYF.

V usage is TRBV19 and J usage is TRBJ2-2; maybe TRBD1 (6 bases). Germline CDR1 LNHDA, CDR2 SQIVND (reference sequence). The CDR3 has 14 amino acids. The ends were cut back, 5 bases at V and 2 bases at J, with 9 bases in the middle. As DNA, the CDR3 is TGTGCCAGTAGTTGGGGGACAAACACCGGGGAGCTGTTTTTT. As protein: CASSWGTNTGELFF.

J is TRBJ2-7 and V is TRBV5-8; tentative D call: TRBD1 (6 bases). Germline values: CDR1 SGHTS, CDR2 YDEGEE. Trimming took off 5 bases at V and 2 bases at J, with 14 bases between the two ends. The CDR3 runs 14 residues. As DNA, the CDR3 is TGTGCCAGCAGTTCAGAACAGGGCACCTACGAGCAGTACTTC. As protein: CASSSEQGTYEQYF.

This sequence joins TRBV5-3 and TRBJ2-4, with D tentatively TRBD2 (5 bases). TRBV5-3 is filed as an ORF, its function uncertain. V lost 2 bases and J 0 bases, leaving 12 bases between the germline ends. This CDR3 contains 16 residues. The DNA of the CDR3 is TGTGCCAGAAGCTTCTTGACGGGGATAGCCAAAAACATTCAGTACTTC. It yields the protein CARSFLTGIAKNIQYF.

This clone was seen a single time. The genes are TRBV11-2 and TRBJ2-7, with 9 bases aligning to TRBD1. Germline-derived CDR1 and CDR2 are SGHAT and FQNNGV. This CDR3 contains 15 residues. V trimming: 3 bases; J trimming: 4 bases; junction bases outside the gene matches: 7. The CDR3 loop is CASSLGQGQGYEQYF. The CDR3 DNA is TGTGCCAGCAGCTTGGGTCAAGGACAGGGGTACGAGCAGTACTTC.

The V and J genes are TRBV10-2 and TRBJ2-6; D ambiguous. Germline loops: CDR1 WSHSY, CDR2 SAAADI. The CDR3 extends over 15 amino acids. Trimming stripped 3 bases from V and 1 base from J, with 7 bases between. CDR3 DNA: TGCGCCAGCAGTGAATGGGTGTCTGGGGCCAACGTCCTGACTTTC. Translated: CASSEWVSGANVLTF.

The rearrangement uses TRBV5-6 and TRBJ2-7, with TRBD2 identical over 7 bases. V lost 6 bases, J lost 3 bases, and 3 bases stayed unmatched. This CDR3 comprises 12 residues. CDR1 is SGHDT and CDR2 is YYEEEE in the germline V gene. As DNA, the CDR3 is TGTGCCAGCAATGGGGGGGTCTACGAGCAGTACTTC. Protein: CASNGGVYEQYF.

The J gene is TRBJ2-7, the V gene TRBV7-6, with 11 bases aligning to TRBD1. This CDR3 region has 17 residues. CDR1 is SGHVS, CDR2 FNYEAQ, per germline. J gave up 2 bases and V 0 bases, and 6 bases lay outside the gene matches. CDR3 residues: CASSLAGTGGPTYEQYF. The CDR3 DNA follows: TGTGCCAGCAGCTTAGCCGGGACAGGGGGACCGACCTACGAGCAGTACTTC.

The chain combines TRBV10-3 with TRBJ1-1, with 10 positions matching TRBD1. The CDR3 covers 13 residues. Looked up from germline, CDR1 is ENHRY and CDR2 is SYGVKD. V dropped 6 bases and J dropped 5; count of bases not matched to a gene: 3. The CDR3 is CAIRTGGGTEAFF. CDR3 in DNA: TGTGCCATCAGGACAGGGGGCGGGACTGAAGCTTTCTTT.

This clone has just one count. This chain uses TRBV5-6 with TRBJ1-1, with TRBD1 matching over 9 bases. Germline loops: CDR1 SGHDT, CDR2 YYEEEE. The CDR3 extends over 17 amino acids. After removal of 4 bases from V and 7 bases from J, the junction contained 17 bases not matched to a gene. The CDR3 protein is CASSHLAEDRGANEAFF. The CDR3 DNA reads as TGTGCCAGCAGCCACCTGGCGGAAGACAGGGGGGCAAATGAAGCTTTCTTT.

This rearrangement joins TRBV4-3 to TRBJ1-1; 8 bases are a match to TRBD1. The CDR3 contains 16 residues. Trimming took 1 base from V and 1 from J; bases not matched to a gene: 5. Per the germline V gene, CDR1 is LGHNA and CDR2 is YSLEER. The CDR3 loop reads CASSQGQGAKNTEAFF. The CDR3 DNA sequence: TGCGCCAGCAGCCAAGGGCAGGGGGCAAAGAACACTGAAGCTTTCTTT.

This CDR3 reads CASKNTGDSQPQHF. For the CDR3, the DNA is TGTGCCAGCAAAAATACAGGGGACAGTCAGCCCCAGCATTTT. This chain connects TRBV28 to TRBJ1-5; 7 bases are a match to TRBD1. The CDR3 consists of 14 residues. J was trimmed by 6 bases and V by 7 bases; bases with no gene match: 9. CDR1 and CDR2 from the germline V gene are MDHEN and SYDVKM.

This clone came up once. The genes are TRBV19 and TRBJ1-5; 7 nucleotides line up with TRBD1. Unmatched junction bases numbered 6, after V lost 4 bases and J lost 6 bases. This CDR3 is built from 14 residues. From germline, CDR1 is LNHDA and CDR2 SQIVND (reference sequence). CDR3 in DNA: TGTGCCAGTAGTACCCAGGGGGTTACTCAGCCCCAGCATTTT. Its translation: CASSTQGVTQPQHF.

The chain carries TRBV4-2 and TRBJ1-5; no definite D call. Deletions cut 1 base from V and 1 base from J, with 5 bases between. Germline assignment: CDR1 LGHNA and CDR2 YNFKEQ. This CDR3 is built from 14 residues. DNA for the CDR3: TGTGCCAGCAGCCAAGGGCAGAGCAATCAGCCCCAGCATTTT. Its protein product is CASSQGQSNQPQHF.

The chain combines TRBV28 with TRBJ1-1; D is perhaps TRBD1 (5 bases). The CDR3 sequence is 14 residues long. The germline V gene has CDR1 MDHEN and CDR2 SYDVKM. V was shortened by 10 bases and J by 4 bases, with 19 bases between the two germline ends. In nucleotides, the CDR3 is TGTGCCATCAAATACGGTGGGGCGGTCACTGAAGCTTTCTTT. It codes for CAIKYGGAVTEAFF.

The chain employs TRBV5-8 and TRBJ1-1; TRBD1 matches 8 bases. CDR1 is SGHTS, CDR2 YDEGEE, per germline. The CDR3 extends over 14 amino acids. V lost 6 bases, J lost 6 bases, and 10 bases stayed unmatched. CDR3 sequence: CASTLGQGWAEAFF. In DNA form, the CDR3 reads TGTGCCAGCACCCTAGGACAGGGATGGGCTGAAGCTTTCTTT.

This chain links TRBV5-1 with TRBJ2-5, with D hard to call. The V gene lost 0 bases and the J gene lost 1 base, with 7 bases spanning the gap. CDR3 length: 14 residues. Germline CDR1 SGHRS, CDR2 YFSETQ. The DNA for the CDR3 is TGCGCCAGCAGCTTGGAATACAGCCAAGAGACCCAGTACTTC. Translation gives CASSLEYSQETQYF.

The chain links TRBV14 to TRBJ2-7, with a weak D call TRBD1 (6 bases). Germline V gene lookup returns CDR1 SGHDN and CDR2 FVKESK. Trimming took 3 bases from V and 4 from J, leaving 10 bases between them. The CDR3 extends over 13 amino acids. CDR3 region: CASSQGAKYEQYF. In nucleotides, the CDR3 is TGTGCCAGCAGCCAGGGGGCAAAATACGAGCAGTACTTC. The full variable domain, its missing parts supplied by reference TRBV14 and TRBJ2-7, is EAGVTQFPSHSVIEKGQTVTLRCDPISGHDNLYWYRRVMGKEIKFLLHFVKESKQDESGMPNNRFLAERTGGTYSTLKVQPAELEDSGVYFCASSQGAKYEQYFGPGTRLTVT.

The rearrangement links TRBV19 to TRBJ1-3, with D possibly TRBD1 on 6 matching bases. From germline, CDR1 is LNHDA and CDR2 SQIVND (reference sequence). The ends were cut back, 7 bases at V and 2 bases at J, with 15 bases in the middle. CDR3 size: 15 residues. This CDR3 reads CASISGGGPGNTIYF. DNA of the CDR3: TGTGCCAGTATCAGCGGCGGGGGGCCTGGAAACACCATATATTTT.

The J gene is TRBJ1-2, the V gene TRBV5-1, with 9 bases aligning to TRBD1. This CDR3 has 18 amino acids. V was pared by 3 bases and J by 0 bases, with 12 bases of the junction left unmatched. From germline, CDR1 is SGHRS and CDR2 YFSETQ. In DNA, the CDR3 is TGCGCCAGCAGCTCCGGGACAGGGAGTAGGAGGACTAACTATGGCTACACCTTC. Protein product: CASSSGTGSRRTNYGYTF. Full variable domain (missing parts from reference TRBV5-1 and TRBJ1-2): KAGVTQTPRYLIKTRGQQVTLSCSPISGHRSVSWYQQTPGQGLQFLFEYFSETQRNKGNFPGRFSGRQFSNSRSEMNVSTLELGDSALYLCASSSGTGSRRTNYGYTFGSGTRLTVV.

The V and J genes are TRBV30 and TRBJ1-2, with 10 positions matching TRBD1. Trimming took 1 base from V and 6 from J; bases not matched to a gene: 2. CDR1 and CDR2 (germline): GTSNPN, SVGIG (reference sequence). There are 13 residues in the CDR3. DNA for the CDR3: TGTGCCTGGAGTGCAGGGACAGGGGATGGCTACACCTTC. Protein product: CAWSAGTGDGYTF. Filled out from reference TRBV30 and TRBJ1-2, the complete variable domain reads SQTIHQWPATLVQPVGSPLSLECTVEGTSNPNLYWYRQAAGRGLQLLFYSVGIGQISSEVPQNLSASRPQDRQFILSSKKLLLSDSGFYLCAWSAGTGDGYTFGSGTRLTVV.

V and J are TRBV15 and TRBJ1-3; D gene uncertain. Germline V gene sequence: CDR1 LNHNV, CDR2 YYDKDF (reference sequence). The CDR3 runs to 13 residues. The V and J ends lost 5 bases and 0 bases respectively, with 5 bases between them. The CDR3 here is CATSPGSGNTIYF. The CDR3 nucleotides read TGTGCCACCAGCCCGGGCTCTGGAAACACCATATATTTT.

The rearrangement joins TRBV9 to TRBJ1-1; D unclear. Germline CDR1 is SGDLS and CDR2 is YYNGEE. Trimming removed 0 bases at V and 1 base at J, with 10 bases between. There are 15 residues in the CDR3. The CDR3 DNA follows: TGTGCCAGCAGCGTAGAGGCAGATGCGAACACTGAAGCTTTCTTT. It translates to CASSVEADANTEAFF.